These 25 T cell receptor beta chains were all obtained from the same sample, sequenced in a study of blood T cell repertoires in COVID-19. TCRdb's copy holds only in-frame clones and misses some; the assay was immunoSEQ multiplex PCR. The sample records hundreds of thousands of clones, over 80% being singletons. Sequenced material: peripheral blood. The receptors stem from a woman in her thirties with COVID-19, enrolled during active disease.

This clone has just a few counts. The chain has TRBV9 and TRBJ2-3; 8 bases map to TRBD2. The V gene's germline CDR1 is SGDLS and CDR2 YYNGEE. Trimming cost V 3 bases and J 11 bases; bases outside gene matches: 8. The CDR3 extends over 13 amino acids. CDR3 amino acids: CASSATTRGGQYF. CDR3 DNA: TGTGCCAGCAGCGCGACAACACGGGGGGGGCAGTATTTT.

CDR3 nucleotides: TGTGCCTTCGCGGGGGGCGACTATGGCTACACCTTC. This translates into CAFAGGDYGYTF. The J gene is TRBJ1-2, the V gene TRBV18, with a possible D match to TRBD1 (6 bases). The germline V gene has CDR1 KGHSH and CDR2 LQKENI. The CDR3 contains 12 residues. Trimming took 11 bases from V and 3 from J, leaving 13 bases between them.

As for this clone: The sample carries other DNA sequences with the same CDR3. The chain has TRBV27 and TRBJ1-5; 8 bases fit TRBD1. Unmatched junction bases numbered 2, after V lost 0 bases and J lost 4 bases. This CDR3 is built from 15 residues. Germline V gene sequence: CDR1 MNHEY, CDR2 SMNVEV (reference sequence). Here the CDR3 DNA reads TGTGCCAGCAGTTTATCTAGACAGGGGAATCAGCCCCAGCATTTT. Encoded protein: CASSLSRQGNQPQHF.

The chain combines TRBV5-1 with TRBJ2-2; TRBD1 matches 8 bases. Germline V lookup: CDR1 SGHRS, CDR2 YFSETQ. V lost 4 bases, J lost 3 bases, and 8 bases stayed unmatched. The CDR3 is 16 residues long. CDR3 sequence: CASSPNPGGDTGELFF. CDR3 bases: TGCGCCAGCAGCCCCAACCCAGGGGGCGACACCGGGGAGCTGTTTTTT.

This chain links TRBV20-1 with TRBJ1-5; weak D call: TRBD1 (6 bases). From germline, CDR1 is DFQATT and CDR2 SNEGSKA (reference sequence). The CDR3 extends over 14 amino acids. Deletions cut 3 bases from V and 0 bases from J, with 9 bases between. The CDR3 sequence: CSASQGISNQPQHF. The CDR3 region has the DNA TGCAGTGCTAGTCAGGGGATTAGCAATCAGCCCCAGCATTTT.

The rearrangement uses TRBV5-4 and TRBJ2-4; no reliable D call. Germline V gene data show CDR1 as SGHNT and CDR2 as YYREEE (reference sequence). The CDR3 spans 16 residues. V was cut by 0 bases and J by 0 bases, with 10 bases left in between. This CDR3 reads CASSLGQDLAKNIQYF. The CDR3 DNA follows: TGTGCCAGCAGCTTGGGCCAGGATCTAGCCAAAAACATTCAGTACTTC.

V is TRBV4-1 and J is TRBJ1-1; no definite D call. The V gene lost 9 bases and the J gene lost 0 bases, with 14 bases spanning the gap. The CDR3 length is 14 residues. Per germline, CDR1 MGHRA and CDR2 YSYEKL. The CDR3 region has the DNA TGCGCCAGTTCTGGACCGGGAATGAACACTGAAGCTTTCTTT. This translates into CASSGPGMNTEAFF.

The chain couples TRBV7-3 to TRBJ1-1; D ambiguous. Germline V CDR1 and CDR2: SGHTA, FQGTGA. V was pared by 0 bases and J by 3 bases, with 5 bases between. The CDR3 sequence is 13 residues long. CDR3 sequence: CASSLTQYTEAFF. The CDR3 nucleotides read TGTGCCAGCAGCTTAACACAGTACACTGAAGCTTTCTTT.

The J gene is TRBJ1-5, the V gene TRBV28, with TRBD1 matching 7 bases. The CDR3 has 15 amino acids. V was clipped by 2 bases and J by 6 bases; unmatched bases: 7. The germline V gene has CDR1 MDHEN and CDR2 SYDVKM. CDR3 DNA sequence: TGTGCCAGCAGTTTAGATCAGGGGGTCGGTCAGCCCCAGCATTTT. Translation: CASSLDQGVGQPQHF.

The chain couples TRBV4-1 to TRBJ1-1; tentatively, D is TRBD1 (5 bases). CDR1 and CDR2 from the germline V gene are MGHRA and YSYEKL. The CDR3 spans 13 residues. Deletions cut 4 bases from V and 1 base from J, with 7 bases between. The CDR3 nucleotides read TGCGCCAGCAGCCCTCAGGGGAACACTGAAGCTTTCTTT. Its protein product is CASSPQGNTEAFF.

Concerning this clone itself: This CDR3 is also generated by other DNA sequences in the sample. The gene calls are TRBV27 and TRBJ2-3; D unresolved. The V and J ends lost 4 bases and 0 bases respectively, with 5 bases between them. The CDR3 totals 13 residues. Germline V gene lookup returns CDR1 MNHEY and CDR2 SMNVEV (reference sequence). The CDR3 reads CASSSYSTDTQYF. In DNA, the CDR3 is TGTGCCAGCAGTTCGTATAGCACAGATACGCAGTATTTT.

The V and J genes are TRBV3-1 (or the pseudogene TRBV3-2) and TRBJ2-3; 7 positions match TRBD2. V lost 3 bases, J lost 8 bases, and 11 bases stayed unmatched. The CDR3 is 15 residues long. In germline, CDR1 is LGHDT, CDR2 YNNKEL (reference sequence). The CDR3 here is CASSHAGEGRSTQYF. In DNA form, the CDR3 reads TGTGCCAGCAGCCATGCCGGGGAGGGGAGGAGTACGCAGTATTTT.

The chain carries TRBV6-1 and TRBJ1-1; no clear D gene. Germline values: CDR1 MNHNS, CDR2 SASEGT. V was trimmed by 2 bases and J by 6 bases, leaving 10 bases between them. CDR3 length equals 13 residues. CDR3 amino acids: CASSERTAPEAFF. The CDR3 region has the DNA TGTGCCAGCAGTGAAAGAACTGCCCCTGAAGCTTTCTTT.

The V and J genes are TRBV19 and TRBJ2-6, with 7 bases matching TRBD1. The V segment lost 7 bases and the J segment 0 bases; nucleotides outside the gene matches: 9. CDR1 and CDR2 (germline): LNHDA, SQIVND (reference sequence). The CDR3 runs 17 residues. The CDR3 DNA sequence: TGTGCCAGTATAGTCGGGACAGACACCTCTGGGGCCAACGTCCTGACTTTC. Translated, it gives CASIVGTDTSGANVLTF.

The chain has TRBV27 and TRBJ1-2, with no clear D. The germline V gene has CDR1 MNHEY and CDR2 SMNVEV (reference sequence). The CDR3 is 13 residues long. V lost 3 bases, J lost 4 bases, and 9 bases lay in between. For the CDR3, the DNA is TGTGCCAGCAGTTTGGCCGCCTCCTATGGCTACACCTTC. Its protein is CASSLAASYGYTF.

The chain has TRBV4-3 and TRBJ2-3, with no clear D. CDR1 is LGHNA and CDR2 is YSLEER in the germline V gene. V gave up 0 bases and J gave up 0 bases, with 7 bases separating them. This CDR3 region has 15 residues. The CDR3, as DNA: TGCGCCAGCAGCCAAGATGGGCAGAGCACAGATACGCAGTATTTT. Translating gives CASSQDGQSTDTQYF.

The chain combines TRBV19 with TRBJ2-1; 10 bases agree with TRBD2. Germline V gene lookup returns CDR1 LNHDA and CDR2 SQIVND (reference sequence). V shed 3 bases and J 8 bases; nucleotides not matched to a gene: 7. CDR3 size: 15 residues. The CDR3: CASSIWASGRDEQFF. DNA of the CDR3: TGTGCCAGTAGTATCTGGGCTAGCGGGAGAGATGAGCAGTTCTTC.

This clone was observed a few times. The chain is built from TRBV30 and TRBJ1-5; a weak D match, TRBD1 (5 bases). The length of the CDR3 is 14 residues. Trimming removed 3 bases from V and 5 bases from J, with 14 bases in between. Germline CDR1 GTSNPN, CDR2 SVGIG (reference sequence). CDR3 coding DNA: TGTGCCTGGAGAGGTGGAGGGGAGCATCAGCCCCAGCATTTT. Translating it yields CAWRGGGEHQPQHF. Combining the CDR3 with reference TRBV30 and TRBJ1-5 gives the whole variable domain SQTIHQWPATLVQPVGSPLSLECTVEGTSNPNLYWYRQAAGRGLQLLFYSVGIGQISSEVPQNLSASRPQDRQFILSSKKLLLSDSGFYLCAWRGGGEHQPQHFGDGTRLSIL.

The CDR3 coding sequence is TGTGCCAGTAGTATTCTAGGACAGGGTAGGACTGAAGCTTTCTTT. Its protein product is CASSILGQGRTEAFF. This rearrangement joins TRBV19 to TRBJ1-1; 8 nucleotides agree with TRBD1. V dropped 3 bases and J dropped 5; count of bases not matched to a gene: 8. From germline, CDR1 is LNHDA and CDR2 SQIVND (reference sequence). The CDR3 runs to 15 residues.

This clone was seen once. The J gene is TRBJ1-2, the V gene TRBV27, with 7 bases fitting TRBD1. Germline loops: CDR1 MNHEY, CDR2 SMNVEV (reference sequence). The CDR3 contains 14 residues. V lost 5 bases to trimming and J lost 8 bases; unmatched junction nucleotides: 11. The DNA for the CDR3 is TGTGCCAGCAGTATATATTCAGGGGGTAGGGGCTACACCTTC. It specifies CASSIYSGGRGYTF.

Here the CDR3 DNA reads TGTGCCAGCAGTTATGAAGGACAGGGTGATCACTATGGCTACACCTTC. Translation gives CASSYEGQGDHYGYTF. The chain couples TRBV6-2 or TRBV6-3 to TRBJ1-2; 8 nucleotides match TRBD1. The J segment lost 3 bases and the V segment lost 3 bases, leaving 9 bases of the junction unmatched. There are 16 residues in the CDR3. Per the germline V gene, CDR1 is MNHEY and CDR2 is SVGEGT.

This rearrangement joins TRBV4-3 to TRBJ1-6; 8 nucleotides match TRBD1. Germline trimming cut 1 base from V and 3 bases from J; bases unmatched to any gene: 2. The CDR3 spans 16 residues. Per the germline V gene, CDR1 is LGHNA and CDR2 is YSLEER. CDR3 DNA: TGCGCCAGCAGCCAAGCCGGACAGGGCTATAATTCACCCCTCCACTTT. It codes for CASSQAGQGYNSPLHF.

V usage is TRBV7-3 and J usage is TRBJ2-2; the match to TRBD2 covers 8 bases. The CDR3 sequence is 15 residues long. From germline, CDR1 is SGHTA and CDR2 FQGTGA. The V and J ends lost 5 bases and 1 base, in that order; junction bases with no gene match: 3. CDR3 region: CASSASGRNTGELFF. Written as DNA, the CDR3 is TGTGCCAGCAGCGCCAGCGGGAGGAACACCGGGGAGCTGTTTTTT. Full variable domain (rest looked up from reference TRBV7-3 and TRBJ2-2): GAGVSQTPSNKVTEKGKYVELRCDPISGHTALYWYRQSLGQGPEFLIYFQGTGAADDSGLPNDRFFAVRPEGSVSTLKIQRTERGDSAVYLCASSASGRNTGELFFGEGSRLTVL.

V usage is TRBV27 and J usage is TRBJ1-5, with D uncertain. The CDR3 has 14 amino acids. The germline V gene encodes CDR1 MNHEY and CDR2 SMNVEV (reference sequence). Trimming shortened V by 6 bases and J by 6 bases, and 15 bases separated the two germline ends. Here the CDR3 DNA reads TGTGCCAGCAGCACCCGGGGTCCGGGTCAGCCCCAGCATTTT. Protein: CASSTRGPGQPQHF.

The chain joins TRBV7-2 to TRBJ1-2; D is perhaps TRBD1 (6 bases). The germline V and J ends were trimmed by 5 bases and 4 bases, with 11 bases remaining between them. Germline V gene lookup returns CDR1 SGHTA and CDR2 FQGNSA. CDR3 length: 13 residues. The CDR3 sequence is CASSHGQSYGYTF. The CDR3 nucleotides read TGTGCCAGCAGCCACGGACAGTCCTATGGCTACACCTTC.